The 12 T cell receptor beta chains reported below all come from one sample, sequenced in a study of early T cells in non-severe SARS-CoV-2 infection. MiXCR was run by TCRdb on the 5' RACE reads, yielding one entry per CDR3 protein. There are some 64,000 distinct CDR3 sequences in the sample; 20% occur only once, and approximately 16% lies in the top ten. The sample in question was whole blood, obtained at baseline. These receptors originate from an adult who was a healthcare worker with PCR-confirmed SARS-CoV-2 infection or an uninfected control (not recorded which).

This clonotype was detected a few times. The rearrangement joins TRBV3-1 to TRBJ1-3; D might be TRBD1 (6 bases). CDR3 length: 11 residues. V was trimmed by 5 bases and J by 14 bases, leaving 13 bases between them. Germline V lookup: CDR1 LGHDT, CDR2 YNNKEL (reference sequence). The CDR3 bases are TGTGCCAGCAGCGGTCCGGGACATGTATATTTT. It encodes CASSGPGHVYF.

V is TRBV11-2 and J is TRBJ2-1, with 12 nucleotides matching TRBD2. The J segment lost 5 bases and the V segment lost 5 bases, leaving 7 bases of the junction unmatched. Germline loops: CDR1 SGHAT, CDR2 FQNNGV. The CDR3 has 16 amino acids. CDR3 coding DNA: TGTGCCAGCAGCCCCAGGCTAGCGGGGGGGAACAATGAGCAGTTCTTC. This codes for CASSPRLAGGNNEQFF.

The chain has TRBV7-9 and TRBJ1-1; D unresolved. V lost 7 bases, J lost 7 bases, and 13 bases lay in between. There are 12 residues in the CDR3. Germline values: CDR1 SEHNR, CDR2 FQNEAQ (reference sequence). CDR3 residues: CASKLAGIEAFF. The CDR3 nucleotides read TGTGCCAGCAAACTAGCGGGGATTGAAGCTTTCTTT.

This clonotype was seen a handful of times. The chain couples TRBV7-6 to TRBJ2-2; maybe TRBD1 (7 bases). The CDR3 has 18 amino acids. V lost 3 bases and J 0 bases, leaving 17 bases between the germline ends. CDR1 SGHVS and CDR2 FNYEAQ come from the germline V gene. The CDR3 sequence: CASSLPLTGEANTGELFF. In DNA form, the CDR3 reads TGTGCCAGCAGCTTGCCTTTAACAGGGGAGGCGAACACCGGGGAGCTGTTTTTT.

The rearrangement uses TRBV11-3 and TRBJ2-7, with D uncertain. Germline V gene lookup returns CDR1 SGHNT and CDR2 YENEEA. V shed 0 bases and J shed 0 bases, with 3 bases lying between them. This CDR3 is built from 13 residues. The CDR3 nucleotides are TGTGCCAGCAGCTTAGATGCCTCCTACGAGCAGTACTTC. Amino acids: CASSLDASYEQYF. Full variable domain (missing parts from reference TRBV11-3 and TRBJ2-7): EAGVVQSPRYKIIEKKQPVAFWCNPISGHNTLYWYLQNLGQGPELLIRYENEEAVDDSQLPKDRFSAERLKGVDSTLKIQPAELGDSAVYLCASSLDASYEQYFGPGTRLTVT.

This clonotype was detected a few times. The chain recombines TRBV10-3 with TRBJ2-1, with TRBD1 matching over 9 bases. The V segment lost 9 bases and the J segment 8 bases; nucleotides outside the gene matches: 11. CDR3 length: 14 residues. Germline V gene sequence: CDR1 ENHRY, CDR2 SYGVKD. CDR3 nucleotide sequence: TGTGCCATTAAGGGGACAGGGTGGAACGATGAGCAGTTCTTC. This encodes CAIKGTGWNDEQFF.

This clonotype was counted only a few times. V is TRBV6-6 and J is TRBJ2-1; 8 positions agree with TRBD1. This CDR3 has 14 amino acids. CDR1 is MNHNY and CDR2 is SVGAGI in the germline V gene (reference sequence). V lost 2 bases and J lost 4; bases outside the gene matches: 1. CDR3 nucleotide sequence: TGTGCCAGCAGTTACAGGGACAGGTACAATGAGCAGTTCTTC. It specifies CASSYRDRYNEQFF.

V and J are TRBV5-6 and TRBJ2-7; D is undetermined. In germline, CDR1 is SGHDT, CDR2 YYEEEE. V was trimmed by 3 bases and J by 9 bases, leaving 13 bases between them. The CDR3 spans 12 residues. This chain's CDR3 is CASSSDTTWQYF. The CDR3, as DNA: TGTGCCAGCAGCTCCGACACTACGTGGCAGTACTTC.

The chain uses TRBV7-2 and TRBJ1-2, with 10 positions matching TRBD1. The J segment lost 8 bases and the V segment lost 0 bases, leaving 3 bases of the junction unmatched. There are 14 residues in the CDR3. Per the germline V gene, CDR1 is SGHTA and CDR2 is FQGNSA. As DNA, the CDR3 is TGTGCCAGCAGCTTAGCGCGGGACAGGGGCGGCTACACCTTC. Its translation is CASSLARDRGGYTF. Filled out from reference TRBV7-2 and TRBJ1-2, the complete variable domain reads GAGVSQSPSNKVTEKGKDVELRCDPISGHTALYWYRQSLGQGLEFLIYFQGNSAPDKSGLPSDRFSAERTGGSVSTLTIQRTQQEDSAVYLCASSLARDRGGYTFGSGTRLTVV.

This clonotype was counted between two and nine times. The chain carries TRBV5-1 and TRBJ2-3; 7 bases match TRBD2. The CDR3 sequence is 14 residues long. The ends lost 1 base at V and 6 bases at J; junction bases unmatched: 5. In germline, CDR1 is SGHRS, CDR2 YFSETQ. CDR3 nucleotides: TGCGCCAGCAGCTTGTGGCAGGGAGGGGATACGCAGTATTTT. It yields the protein CASSLWQGGDTQYF.

The chain employs TRBV10-3 and TRBJ1-3, with D perhaps TRBD1 (5 bases). V was clipped by 3 bases and J by 1 base, with 19 bases between them. The CDR3 totals 18 residues. Germline V gives CDR1 ENHRY, CDR2 SYGVKD. In nucleotides, the CDR3 is TGTGCCATCAGTGACAGGGAACGTTATGAGGCATCTGGAAACACCATATATTTT. This gives the protein CAISDRERYEASGNTIYF.

This clonotype was counted only a few times. J is TRBJ2-2 and V is TRBV2; D ambiguous. V was shortened by 3 bases and J by 0 bases, with 8 bases between the two germline ends. Germline assignment: CDR1 SNHLY and CDR2 FYNNEI. The CDR3 loop spans 15 amino acids. The CDR3 DNA reads as TGTGCCAGCAGTGAGCTTCGGCCGAACACCGGGGAGCTGTTTTTT. This gives the protein CASSELRPNTGELFF.